This T cell receptor beta chain was captured by sequencing in a study of T cells in Graves' hyperthyroidism and ophthalmopathy. This clonotype was seen ten or more times. The CDR3 regions of TCR beta were amplified from RNA transcripts. The HTBI primer set drove a first-round RT-PCR of the TCR CDR3. TCRdb independently ran MiXCR on the multiplex PCR reads; one entry per CDR3 protein. The table records some 370,000 distinct CDR3 sequences, over 12% of them present only once. Diagnostic assessment was based on clinical symptoms, serum thyroxine and TRAb, thyroid ultrasound and orbital computed tomography. Sequencing was carried out using blood. This receptor was identified in a man in his forties or fifties with Graves' ophthalmopathy.

The CDR3 reads CASSGGRAPGADTQYF. The DNA of the CDR3 is TGCGCCAGCAGCGGGGGACGCGCCCCGGGGGCAGATACGCAGTATTTT. This chain joins TRBV5-1 and TRBJ2-3; D is possibly TRBD2 (6 bases). Germline V gene data show CDR1 as SGHRS and CDR2 as YFSETQ. This CDR3 is built from 16 residues. The germline V and J ends were trimmed by 4 bases and 4 bases, with 19 bases remaining between them.